Shown below are 25 T cell receptor beta chains from a single sample sequenced in a study of neoadjuvant anti-PD-1 for oral cavity cancer (dated by TCRdb to the early 2020s). Preparation of the library involved the immunoSEQ multiplex PCR assay. The clones in this table, taken by TCRdb from immuneACCESS, are in-frame only. Not every clone is retained; where verified, under half of the shortfall comes from an unresolved V gene, and the cause of the rest is unknown. The sample contains over 80,000 clones, under 85% of them found a single time. 2.5% to 3.5% of the sample lies in the top ten. This sample's time point label indicates: before neoadjuvant nivolumab. The sample in question was PBMCs, obtained before nivolumab (anti-PD-1) treatment. These receptors originate from a person between 35 and 79 years old with oral cavity squamous cell carcinoma.

The chain has TRBV13 and TRBJ2-6; 11 bases align to TRBD2. Looked up from germline, CDR1 is PRHDT and CDR2 is FYEKMQ (reference sequence). The CDR3 covers 17 residues. After removal of 4 bases from V and 3 bases from J, the junction contained 5 bases not matched to a gene. The CDR3 nucleotides read TGTGCCAGCAGCTCCCTAGCGGGAGGAGGTGGGGCCAACGTCCTGACTTTC. Translating gives CASSSLAGGGGANVLTF. The full variable domain, its missing parts supplied by reference TRBV13 and TRBJ2-6, is AAGVIQSPRHLIKEKRETATLKCYPIPRHDTVYWYQQGPGQDPQFLISFYEKMQSDKGSIPDRFSAQQFSDYHSELNMSSLELGDSALYFCASSSLAGGGGANVLTFGAGSRLTVL.

The gene calls are TRBV19 and TRBJ2-1, with 9 nucleotides matching TRBD2. The length of the CDR3 is 15 residues. J was trimmed by 0 bases and V by 7 bases; bases with no gene match: 4. Germline CDR1 LNHDA, CDR2 SQIVND (reference sequence). Here the CDR3 DNA reads TGTGCCAGTATGCGGGGGGGAAGCTCCTACAATGAGCAGTTCTTC. Translating gives CASMRGGSSYNEQFF.

A few counts support this clone. The chain recombines TRBV2 with TRBJ2-4; TRBD1 matches at 7 bases. The CDR3 consists of 13 residues. Per germline, CDR1 SNHLY and CDR2 FYNNEI. V was clipped by 1 base and J by 9 bases; unmatched bases: 3. The CDR3 sequence: CASSEGTGIIQYF. The DNA for the CDR3 is TGTGCCAGCAGTGAAGGGACAGGAATCATTCAGTACTTC. Full variable domain (outside the CDR3, taken from reference TRBV2 and TRBJ2-4): EPEVTQTPSHQVTQMGQEVILRCVPISNHLYFYWYRQILGQKVEFLVSFYNNEISEKSEIFDDQFSVERPDGSNFTLKIRSTKLEDSAMYFCASSEGTGIIQYFGAGTRLSVL.

This chain uses TRBV29-1 with TRBJ2-1; D gene unclear. The CDR3 has 13 residues. The V gene lost 5 bases and the J gene lost 9 bases, with 17 bases spanning the gap. Germline lookup yields CDR1 SQVTM and CDR2 ANQGSEA. The CDR3 protein is CSVISSGLGEQFF. The CDR3 bases are TGCAGCGTTATTTCTTCTGGGTTGGGTGAGCAGTTCTTC.

The chain combines TRBV9 with TRBJ2-3, with D possibly TRBD1 on 6 matching bases. Deletions cut 3 bases from V and 2 bases from J, with 10 bases between. The CDR3 is made up of 14 amino acids. The germline gives CDR1 SGDLS, CDR2 YYNGEE. DNA for the CDR3: TGTGCCAGCAGCGCCCAGGGGTCCACAGATACGCAGTATTTT. This encodes CASSAQGSTDTQYF.

The rearrangement links TRBV7-3 to TRBJ1-1; D is unresolved. Germline V gene sequence: CDR1 SGHTA, CDR2 FQGTGA. The CDR3 totals 13 residues. Trimming shortened V by 1 base and J by 1 base, and 4 bases separated the two germline ends. CDR3 protein: CASSLMWNTEAFF. The CDR3, as DNA: TGTGCCAGCAGCTTAATGTGGAACACTGAAGCTTTCTTT. Together with reference TRBV7-3 and TRBJ1-1, the CDR3 gives the full variable domain: GAGVSQTPSNKVTEKGKYVELRCDPISGHTALYWYRQSLGQGPEFLIYFQGTGAADDSGLPNDRFFAVRPEGSVSTLKIQRTERGDSAVYLCASSLMWNTEAFFGQGTRLTVV.

This sequence joins TRBV7-8 and TRBJ2-1; TRBD2 aligns across 15 bases. V trimming: 1 base; J trimming: 1 base; junction bases outside the gene matches: 5. Germline V gives CDR1 SGHVS, CDR2 FQNEAQ. CDR3 length equals 19 residues. The CDR3 here is CASSLDRTSGRGSYNEQFF. CDR3 sequence (DNA): TGTGCCAGCAGCTTAGATAGGACTAGCGGGAGGGGTTCCTACAATGAGCAGTTCTTC.

This chain connects TRBV4-2 to TRBJ2-5, with 7 bases fitting TRBD1. The CDR3 runs 16 residues. J lost 5 bases, V lost 0 bases, and 9 bases had no gene match. The germline V gene has CDR1 LGHNA and CDR2 YNFKEQ. In nucleotides, the CDR3 is TGTGCCAGCAGCCAAGACAGGAGACAGGGCAGGGAGACCCAGTACTTC. Translating gives CASSQDRRQGRETQYF.

V usage is TRBV21-1 and J usage is TRBJ2-7; the D call TRBD1 from the table was never checked on the DNA. TRBV21-1 is noted as a pseudogene. This CDR3 region has 15 residues. The CDR3 reads CASSHRGSPGYEQYF. CDR3 nucleotides: TGTGCCAGCAGCCACAGGGGCTCGCCCGGGTACGAGCAGTACTTC.

The sample holds one count of this clone. The chain recombines TRBV19 with TRBJ1-1; D is possibly TRBD1 (6 bases). Deletions cut 6 bases from V and 5 bases from J, with 22 bases between. CDR3 length equals 16 residues. Germline CDR1 LNHDA, CDR2 SQIVND (reference sequence). The CDR3 reads CASSEQGVYLGTEAFF. Here the CDR3 DNA reads TGTGCCAGTAGCGAACAGGGAGTATATCTCGGGACTGAAGCTTTCTTT.

In this sample, this clone turned up many times. The chain combines TRBV20-1 with TRBJ1-5, with 7 bases lining up with TRBD1. This CDR3 has 11 amino acids. V lost 5 bases, J lost 10 bases, and 5 bases stayed unmatched. Germline lookup yields CDR1 DFQATT and CDR2 SNEGSKA (reference sequence). The CDR3 sequence: CSAQGVGPQHF. In nucleotides, the CDR3 is TGCAGTGCTCAGGGGGTAGGCCCCCAGCATTTT.

The chain carries TRBV10-3 and TRBJ2-5; TRBD1 or TRBD2 may be the D gene (5 bases each). CDR3 length: 15 residues. Germline-derived CDR1 and CDR2 are ENHRY and SYGVKD. V lost 3 bases and J 1 base, leaving 12 bases between the germline ends. The CDR3 nucleotides are TGTGCCATCAGTGACGTGGGGGAGCTCCAAGAGACCCAGTACTTC. This sequence encodes CAISDVGELQETQYF.

J is TRBJ1-1 and V is TRBV5-6; D perhaps matches TRBD1 (5 bases). In germline, CDR1 is SGHDT, CDR2 YYEEEE. V lost 6 bases, J lost 3 bases, and 24 bases lay in between. This CDR3 is built from 17 residues. CDR3 nucleotides: TGTGCCAGCACCTCTACGGGACGGCCGCGAGCCTACACTGAAGCTTTCTTT. Protein: CASTSTGRPRAYTEAFF.

The chain links TRBV29-1 to TRBJ2-3; 8 bases are shared with TRBD2. The J segment lost 5 bases and the V segment lost 6 bases, leaving 10 bases of the junction unmatched. CDR3 length: 14 amino acids. Germline lookup yields CDR1 SQVTM and CDR2 ANQGSEA. CDR3 sequence: CSVAKLAVEDTQYF. For the CDR3, the DNA is TGCAGCGTGGCGAAACTAGCGGTAGAAGATACGCAGTATTTT.

The rearrangement uses TRBV2 and TRBJ2-1; possibly TRBD1 or TRBD2 for D (7 bases each). The V end lost 7 bases, the J end lost 5 bases, and 15 bases lay between the germline ends. Germline assignment: CDR1 SNHLY and CDR2 FYNNEI. The CDR3 spans 14 residues. CDR3: CASKRSGGDNEQFF. In nucleotides, the CDR3 is TGTGCCAGCAAGCGGTCAGGGGGGGACAATGAGCAGTTCTTC.

V usage is TRBV6-1 and J usage is TRBJ1-5; perhaps TRBD1 as D (5 bases). CDR1 and CDR2 (germline): MNHNS, SASEGT. The V end was cut by 3 bases, the J end by 6 bases, with 15 bases between. This CDR3 is 15 amino acids long. CDR3 DNA sequence: TGTGCCAGCAGTGATGGGACGGCGTGGGGTCAGCCCCAGCATTTT. Its protein product is CASSDGTAWGQPQHF.

This clone turned up a few times. The chain combines TRBV11-3 with TRBJ1-1, with unresolved D. V shed 4 bases and J shed 1 base, with 10 bases lying between them. Germline CDR1 SGHNT, CDR2 YENEEA. The CDR3 has 14 residues. The DNA for the CDR3 is TGTGCCAGCAGCTCGGACGGAACGAACACTGAAGCTTTCTTT. Its translation: CASSSDGTNTEAFF. The full variable domain, its missing parts supplied by reference TRBV11-3 and TRBJ1-1, is EAGVVQSPRYKIIEKKQPVAFWCNPISGHNTLYWYLQNLGQGPELLIRYENEEAVDDSQLPKDRFSAERLKGVDSTLKIQPAELGDSAVYLCASSSDGTNTEAFFGQGTRLTVV.

V usage is TRBV28 and J usage is TRBJ1-5; 7 bases match TRBD1. Germline V gives CDR1 MDHEN, CDR2 SYDVKM. The CDR3 spans 15 residues. The J segment lost 2 bases and the V segment lost 6 bases, leaving 7 bases of the junction unmatched. CDR3 in amino acids: CASSITGVGNQPQHF. The DNA for the CDR3 is TGTGCCAGCAGCATTACAGGGGTGGGCAATCAGCCCCAGCATTTT.

The V gene is TRBV19, the J gene TRBJ2-1, with 8 bases fitting TRBD1. The CDR3 totals 14 residues. The germline V gene encodes CDR1 LNHDA and CDR2 SQIVND (reference sequence). Trimming cost V 3 bases and J 5 bases; bases outside gene matches: 3. The CDR3 spells CASSMRQGNNEQFF. CDR3 nucleotide sequence: TGTGCCAGTAGTATGAGACAGGGGAACAATGAGCAGTTCTTC. The variable domain in full, with the rest retrieved from reference TRBV19 and TRBJ2-1, is DGGITQSPKYLFRKEGQNVTLSCEQNLNHDAMYWYRQDPGQGLRLIYYSQIVNDFQKGDIAEGYSVSREKKESFPLTVTSAQKNPTAFYLCASSMRQGNNEQFFGPGTRLTVL.

The V gene is TRBV19, the J gene TRBJ2-7; 9 bases fit TRBD1. Germline V CDR1 and CDR2: LNHDA, SQIVND (reference sequence). Trimming removed 4 bases from V and 6 bases from J; junction bases left unmatched: 7. This CDR3 contains 14 residues. CDR3: CASSTGQGMGEQYF. CDR3 nucleotides: TGTGCCAGTAGTACAGGACAGGGGATGGGCGAGCAGTACTTC.

This clone showed up just once. The J gene is TRBJ1-1, the V gene TRBV19, with 9 bases identical to TRBD1. The CDR3 is 15 residues long. Trimming took 6 bases from V and 3 from J; bases not matched to a gene: 8. The germline CDR1 and CDR2 sequences are LNHDA and SQIVND (reference sequence). The CDR3 is CASRMTGGSDTEAFF. As DNA, the CDR3 is TGTGCCAGTAGGATGACAGGGGGGTCGGACACTGAAGCTTTCTTT.

The rearrangement joins TRBV20-1 to TRBJ1-1; no reliable D call. The CDR3 is 11 amino acids. With 4 bases removed from V and 4 bases from J, the gap between germline ends came to 7 bases. Germline CDR1 and CDR2: DFQATT and SNEGSKA (reference sequence). The DNA of the CDR3 is TGCAGTGCTACGTATCTCACTGAAGCTTTCTTT. It is translated as CSATYLTEAFF.

This clone was detected only a few times. The V and J genes are TRBV5-1 and TRBJ2-1; perhaps TRBD1 as D (5 bases). This CDR3 contains 11 residues. The V end lost 4 bases, the J end lost 7 bases, and 6 bases lay between the germline ends. Germline loops: CDR1 SGHRS, CDR2 YFSETQ. CDR3 DNA: TGCGCCAGCAGCAACAGGAATGAGCAGTTCTTC. Its protein is CASSNRNEQFF.

The chain carries TRBV30 and TRBJ2-7, with D perhaps TRBD2 (5 bases). Deletions cut 8 bases from V and 4 bases from J, with 18 bases between. CDR1 and CDR2 (germline): GTSNPN, SVGIG (reference sequence). The CDR3 sequence is 13 residues long. This chain's CDR3 is CALYLRGSYEQYF. CDR3 nucleotide sequence: TGTGCCCTATACTTGAGAGGGTCTTACGAGCAGTACTTC.

The CDR3 DNA is TGTGCCATCCGGGACTCCTACGAGCAGTACTTC. It codes for CAIRDSYEQYF. J is TRBJ2-7 and V is TRBV10-3; possibly TRBD2 for D (5 bases). The V gene's germline CDR1 is ENHRY and CDR2 SYGVKD. The CDR3 spans 11 residues. V shed 8 bases and J shed 0 bases, with 5 bases lying between them.